A single T cell receptor (beta chain) is shown here with its context. Its specificity is not known. The record originates from a study of regulatory T cells in long-lasting Graves disease. Findings of the study overall: Comparison showed that persistent patients shared more public clonotypes (2,741) than new patients (approximately 930). Patients with persistent Graves' had lower TCR diversity than newly diagnosed patients. TRBV28, TRBJ1-2 and TRBJ2-5 emerged as the favored segments in persistent disease. No thyroid tissue was studied; the work used peripheral blood only.

Time point in this sample: persistent/refractory GD, antithyroid drugs over 5 years with positive TRAb. RNA extracted from PBMCs served as the sequencing template. V was pared by 9 bases and J by 6 bases, with 2 bases of the junction left unmatched. CDR3 length: 12 residues. Looked up from germline, CDR1 is LNHNV and CDR2 is YYDKDF (reference sequence). Relying on iRepertoire HTBI primers and Arm-PCR of CDR3 regions, the team built TCR beta libraries. TCRdb analysed the multiplex PCR reads with MiXCR anew, one entry per CDR3 protein. The table includes about 470,000 distinct CDR3 sequences, less than 25% detected once.

The receptor's source is a female donor with Graves disease. This material consisted of peripheral blood mononuclear cells (PBMCs), taken when the disease was refractory, from a patient treated with antithyroid drugs. V usage is TRBV15 and J usage is TRBJ2-7; 13 bases are a match to TRBD2. The DNA for the CDR3 is TGTGCCACGACTAGCGGGGGGTCCGAGCAGTACTTC. Translation gives CATTSGGSEQYF.